The source of this T cell receptor (beta chain) is a study of shared clonotypes between healthy human individuals. Germline V gene sequence: CDR1 SGHRS, CDR2 YFSETQ. The CDR3 has 13 residues. V shed 4 bases and J 8 bases; nucleotides not matched to a gene: 6. Note on this clone: Its target is unknown.

Study processing details: ImmunoSEQ only sent back junction sequences with no quality scores, so filtering was done differently. Sequenced by immunoSEQ multiplex PCR; TCRdb stores in-frame clones only, minus some. That table is the source of V, J and clone size, and D and trimming were worked out from the DNA. This table has over 800,000 clones, 80% to 95% appearing once. Study observations and caveats: A limitation of the genetic and exposure-history diversity represented arose from few donors.

Naive CD8 cells, CD45RO-negative and positively selected for CCR7, excluded terminally differentiated effector memory CD45RA+ cells. This receptor was obtained from a man younger than 45 in good health. The sequenced sample consisted of naive CD8+ T cells sorted from blood. V usage is TRBV5-1 and J usage is TRBJ2-1, with 7 bases aligning to TRBD1. Here the CDR3 DNA reads TGCGCCAGCAGCAGTCCACAGGGGCATGAGCAGTTCTTC. This gives the protein CASSSPQGHEQFF.